The 9 T cell receptor beta chains given below trace back to one sample, sequenced in a study of OX40 agonist ivuxolimab in advanced cancers. Sequenced by immunoSEQ multiplex PCR; TCRdb stores in-frame clones only, minus some. The data hold about 63,000 clones, with approximately 85% observed a single time. The starting material was CD4+ or CD8+ T cells sorted from blood, obtained in a trial of the OX40 agonist ivuxolimab. The receptors stem from an adult with an advanced solid tumor such as melanoma, head and neck, liver or kidney cancer.

The chain joins TRBV29-1 to TRBJ1-2, with 7 bases matching TRBD1. J lost 8 bases, V lost 6 bases, and 9 bases had no gene match. The CDR3 contains 12 residues. Germline assignment: CDR1 SQVTM and CDR2 ANQGSEA. The CDR3 spells CSVLFRGYGYTF. CDR3 sequence (DNA): TGCAGCGTGCTCTTCAGGGGGTACGGCTACACCTTC.

The chain carries TRBV4-2 and TRBJ1-3; D unclear. Germline assignment: CDR1 LGHNA and CDR2 YNFKEQ. The V end was cut by 4 bases, the J end by 0 bases, with 13 bases between. This CDR3 contains 16 residues. CDR3 loop: CASSLNGGSSGNTIYF. In nucleotides, the CDR3 is TGTGCCAGCAGCCTAAATGGAGGGTCCTCTGGAAACACCATATATTTT.

In DNA form, the CDR3 reads TGCGCCAGCAGATGGAGCCCACAAGAGACCCAGTACTTC. It yields the protein CASRWSPQETQYF. The V and J genes are TRBV5-1 and TRBJ2-5; no clear D gene. The CDR3 loop spans 13 amino acids. Germline V gives CDR1 SGHRS, CDR2 YFSETQ. The ends were cut back, 5 bases at V and 2 bases at J, with 10 bases in the middle. The whole variable domain, remainder taken from reference TRBV5-1 and TRBJ2-5, is KAGVTQTPRYLIKTRGQQVTLSCSPISGHRSVSWYQQTPGQGLQFLFEYFSETQRNKGNFPGRFSGRQFSNSRSEMNVSTLELGDSALYLCASRWSPQETQYFGPGTRLLVL.

This chain connects TRBV18 to TRBJ1-1; no firm D call. Trimming cost V 3 bases and J 7 bases, with 6 bases left between them. Germline CDR1 and CDR2: KGHSH and LQKENI. The CDR3 contains 11 residues. DNA for the CDR3: TGTGCCAGCTCACCCGATGATGAAGCTTTCTTT. Translation: CASSPDDEAFF.

The gene calls are TRBV6-6 and TRBJ2-7; TRBD1 might be the D (6 bases). Germline V gene lookup returns CDR1 MNHNY and CDR2 SVGAGI (reference sequence). The CDR3 runs 16 residues. V dropped 5 bases and J dropped 2 bases, with 19 bases sitting between them. The CDR3, as DNA: TGTGCCAGCAGTGGCCCCCAACAGGGAAGGGCCTACGAGCAGTACTTC. Translation: CASSGPQQGRAYEQYF.

The chain is built from TRBV20-1 and TRBJ1-1; no clear D. CDR1 DFQATT and CDR2 SNEGSKA come from the germline V gene (reference sequence). V lost 4 bases to trimming and J lost 13 bases, with 16 bases between them. The CDR3 has 11 residues. CDR3 sequence: CSAIQNLLGFF. The CDR3 bases are TGCAGTGCTATTCAAAACTTGTTGGGTTTCTTT.

The V and J genes are TRBV6-6 and TRBJ1-6; D is ambiguous. Trimming took off 7 bases at V and 8 bases at J, with 9 bases between the two ends. In germline, CDR1 is MNHNY, CDR2 SVGAGI (reference sequence). The CDR3 totals 12 residues. The CDR3 region has the DNA TGTGCCAGCAAACCTGGGGATTCACCCCTCCACTTT. Translation gives CASKPGDSPLHF.

The chain employs TRBV7-7 and TRBJ1-2; 10 bases are a match to TRBD1. CDR3 length: 20 residues. CDR1 and CDR2 from the germline V gene are SSHAT and FNYEAQ (reference sequence). The trim removed 4 bases at V and 3 bases at J, leaving 20 bases unmatched. As DNA, the CDR3 is TGTGCCAGCAGCTCCCCTGCAGCGACAGGGGGCGCCAGTTGGGACTATGGCTACACCTTC. Translating it yields CASSSPAATGGASWDYGYTF.

The gene calls are TRBV11-2 and TRBJ2-3, with 8 bases aligning to TRBD2. The germline V gene encodes CDR1 SGHAT and CDR2 FQNNGV. The CDR3 has 16 amino acids. The V gene end was trimmed by 2 bases and the J gene end by 2 bases; junction bases not matched to a gene: 6. The CDR3 spells CASSLLAGILTDTQYF. CDR3 in DNA: TGTGCCAGCAGCTTACTAGCGGGCATCCTCACAGATACGCAGTATTTT.